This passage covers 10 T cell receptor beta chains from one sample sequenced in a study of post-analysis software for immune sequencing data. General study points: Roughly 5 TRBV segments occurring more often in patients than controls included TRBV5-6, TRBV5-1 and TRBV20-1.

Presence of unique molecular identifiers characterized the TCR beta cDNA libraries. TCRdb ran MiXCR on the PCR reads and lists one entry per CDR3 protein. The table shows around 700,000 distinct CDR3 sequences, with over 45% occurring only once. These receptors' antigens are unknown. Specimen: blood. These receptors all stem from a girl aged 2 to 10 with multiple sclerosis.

The CDR3 coding sequence is TGTGCCAGCAGCACCGGACAGCACACTGAAGCTTTCTTT. It codes for CASSTGQHTEAFF. The chain links TRBV5-5 to TRBJ1-1, with D perhaps matching TRBD1 (6 bases). The length of the CDR3 is 13 residues. The germline V gene has CDR1 SGHKS and CDR2 YYEKEE (reference sequence). Trimming cost V 4 bases and J 3 bases, with 10 bases left between them.

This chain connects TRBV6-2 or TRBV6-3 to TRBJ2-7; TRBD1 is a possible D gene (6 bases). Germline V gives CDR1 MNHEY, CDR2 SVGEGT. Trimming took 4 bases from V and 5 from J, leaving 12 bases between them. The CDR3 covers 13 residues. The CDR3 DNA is TGTGCCAGCAGTTTCAGCAGGGGACACGAGCAGTACTTC. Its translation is CASSFSRGHEQYF.

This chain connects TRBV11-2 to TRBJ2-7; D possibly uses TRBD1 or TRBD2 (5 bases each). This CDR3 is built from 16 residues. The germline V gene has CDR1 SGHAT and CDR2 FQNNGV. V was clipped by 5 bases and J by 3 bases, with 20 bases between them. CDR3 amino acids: CASSLLSGTLSYEQYF. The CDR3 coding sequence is TGTGCCAGCAGCCTACTATCCGGGACCTTAAGCTACGAGCAGTACTTC.

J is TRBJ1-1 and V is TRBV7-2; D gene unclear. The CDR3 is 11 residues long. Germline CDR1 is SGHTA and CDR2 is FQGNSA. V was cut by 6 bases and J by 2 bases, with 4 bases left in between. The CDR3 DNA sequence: TGTGCCAGCAGTACCAACACTGAAGCTTTCTTT. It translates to CASSTNTEAFF.

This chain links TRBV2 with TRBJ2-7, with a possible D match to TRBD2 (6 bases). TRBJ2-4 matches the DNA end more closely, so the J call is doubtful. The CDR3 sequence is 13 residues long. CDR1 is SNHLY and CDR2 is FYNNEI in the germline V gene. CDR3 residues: CASNRDSENIQYF. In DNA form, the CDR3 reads TGTGCCAGCAACCGGGACTCTGAAAACATTCAGTACTTC.

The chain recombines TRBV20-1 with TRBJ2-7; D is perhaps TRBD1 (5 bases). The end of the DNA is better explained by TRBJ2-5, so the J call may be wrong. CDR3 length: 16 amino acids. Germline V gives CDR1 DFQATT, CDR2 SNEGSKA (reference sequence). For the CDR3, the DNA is TGCAGTGCTAGACCTCCCTCGGGCAGGGATGGGGAGACCCAGTACTTC. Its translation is CSARPPSGRDGETQYF.

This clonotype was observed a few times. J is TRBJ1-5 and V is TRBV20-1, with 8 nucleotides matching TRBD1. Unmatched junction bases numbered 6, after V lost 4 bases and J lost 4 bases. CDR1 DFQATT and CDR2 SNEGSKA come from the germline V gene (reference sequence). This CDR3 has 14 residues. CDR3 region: CSAKQGGWNQPQHF. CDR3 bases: TGCAGTGCTAAACAGGGGGGTTGGAATCAGCCCCAGCATTTT.

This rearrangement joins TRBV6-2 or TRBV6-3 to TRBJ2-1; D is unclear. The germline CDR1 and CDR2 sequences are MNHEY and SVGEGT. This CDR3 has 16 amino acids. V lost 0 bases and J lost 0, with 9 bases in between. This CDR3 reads CASSYSTLSSYNEQFF. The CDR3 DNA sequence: TGTGCCAGCAGTTACTCGACCCTGAGCTCCTACAATGAGCAGTTCTTC.

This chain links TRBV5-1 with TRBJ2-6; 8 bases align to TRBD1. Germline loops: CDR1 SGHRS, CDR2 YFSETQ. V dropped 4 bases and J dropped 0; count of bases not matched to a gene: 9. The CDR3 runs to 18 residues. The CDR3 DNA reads TGCGCCAGCAGCCCCTGGACAGGGCCGAGCTCTGGGGCCAACGTCCTGACTTTC. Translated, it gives CASSPWTGPSSGANVLTF.

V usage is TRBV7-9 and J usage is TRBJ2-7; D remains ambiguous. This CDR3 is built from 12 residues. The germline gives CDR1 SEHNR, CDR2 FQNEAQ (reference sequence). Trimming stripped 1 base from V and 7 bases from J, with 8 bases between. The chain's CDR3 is CASSLVNGEQYF. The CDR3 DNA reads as TGTGCCAGCAGCTTAGTTAACGGAGAGCAGTACTTC.